The 5 T cell receptor beta chains below all came from one sample that was sequenced in a study of cytomegalovirus exposure and HLA in healthy donors. PCR primers comprised 60 Vbeta and 13 Jbeta primers. Produced via immunoSEQ multiplex PCR; TCRdb's table is partial and in-frame only. The table has about 140,000 clones, around three quarters seen once. Sequences were obtained from PBMCs. These receptors all come from a man aged 40-50 years in good health and CMV-seronegative.

The chain combines TRBV4-1 with TRBJ2-7; 10 nucleotides agree with TRBD2. Germline trimming cut 2 bases from V and 2 bases from J; bases unmatched to any gene: 6. From germline, CDR1 is MGHRA and CDR2 YSYEKL. The CDR3 loop spans 16 amino acids. In DNA, the CDR3 is TGCGCCAGCAGCCAAAAGCAGCTAGCGGGGGCCTACGAGCAGTACTTC. Amino acid sequence: CASSQKQLAGAYEQYF.

The J gene is TRBJ2-4, the V gene TRBV6-1, with a possible D match to TRBD2 (6 bases). Trimming took 3 bases from V and 8 from J, leaving 14 bases between them. This CDR3 comprises 14 residues. The germline CDR1 and CDR2 sequences are MNHNS and SASEGT. This CDR3 reads CASSDTGDRYIQYF. The CDR3 region has the DNA TGTGCCAGCAGTGATACGGGGGATAGGTACATTCAGTACTTC.

The rearrangement joins TRBV7-2 to TRBJ1-5; weak D call: TRBD1 (6 bases). V was shortened by 4 bases and J by 1 base, with 17 bases between the two germline ends. The CDR3 loop spans 17 amino acids. Germline V gene lookup returns CDR1 SGHTA and CDR2 FQGNSA. CDR3 in DNA: TGTGCCAGCAGCTCCGACCTTGCTAGGGGGAGCAATCAGCCCCAGCATTTT. This translates into CASSSDLARGSNQPQHF. The full variable domain, rest sourced from reference TRBV7-2 and TRBJ1-5, is GAGVSQSPSNKVTEKGKDVELRCDPISGHTALYWYRQSLGQGLEFLIYFQGNSAPDKSGLPSDRFSAERTGGSVSTLTIQRTQQEDSAVYLCASSSDLARGSNQPQHFGDGTRLSIL.

This rearrangement joins TRBV28 to TRBJ1-3; TRBD1 is a possible D gene (6 bases). This CDR3 has 16 residues. V was pared by 4 bases and J by 0 bases, with 13 bases between. Germline V lookup: CDR1 MDHEN, CDR2 SYDVKM. The CDR3 bases are TGTGCCAGCAGTTCGAGGGGGAAAGGCTCTGGAAACACCATATATTTT. Translated: CASSSRGKGSGNTIYF. Full variable domain (missing parts from reference TRBV28 and TRBJ1-3): DVKVTQSSRYLVKRTGEKVFLECVQDMDHENMFWYRQDPGLGLRLIYFSYDVKMKEKGDIPEGYSVSREKKERFSLILESASTNQTSMYLCASSSRGKGSGNTIYFGEGSWLTVV.

J is TRBJ1-2 and V is TRBV27; D remains ambiguous. The CDR3 covers 12 residues. Trimming pared 5 bases from V and 8 bases from J, leaving 12 bases between. Germline V lookup: CDR1 MNHEY, CDR2 SMNVEV (reference sequence). The CDR3 sequence: CASSPPTGGYTF. CDR3 nucleotides: TGTGCCAGCAGTCCCCCGACGGGAGGCTACACCTTC.